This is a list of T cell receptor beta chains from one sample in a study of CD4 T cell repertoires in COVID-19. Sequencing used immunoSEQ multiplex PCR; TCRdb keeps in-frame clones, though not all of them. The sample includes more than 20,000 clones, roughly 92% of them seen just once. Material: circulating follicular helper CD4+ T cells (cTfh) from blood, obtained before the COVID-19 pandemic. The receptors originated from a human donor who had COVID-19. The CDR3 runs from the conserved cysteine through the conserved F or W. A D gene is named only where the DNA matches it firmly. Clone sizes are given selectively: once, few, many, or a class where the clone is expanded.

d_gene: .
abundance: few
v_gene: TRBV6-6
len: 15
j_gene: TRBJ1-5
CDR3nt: TGTGCCAGCAGTTACGGAGGCCAGGGGATACAGCCCCAGCATTTT
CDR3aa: CASSYGGQGIQPQHF

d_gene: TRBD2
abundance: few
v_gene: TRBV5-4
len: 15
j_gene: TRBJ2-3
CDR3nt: TGTGCCAGCAGCGCGGGGGGGTGGGGTCCAGATACGCAGTATTTT
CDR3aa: CASSAGGWGPDTQYF

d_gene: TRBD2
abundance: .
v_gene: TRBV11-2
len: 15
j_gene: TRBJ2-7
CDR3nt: TGTGCCAGCAGCATGTCGGGAGGCGGTTCCTACGAGCAGTACTTC
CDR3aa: CASSMSGGGSYEQYF

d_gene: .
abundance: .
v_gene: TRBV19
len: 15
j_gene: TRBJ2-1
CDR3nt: TGTGCCAGTAGTATACCTACTATTAAAAACAATGAGCAGTTCTTC
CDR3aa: CASSIPTIKNNEQFF

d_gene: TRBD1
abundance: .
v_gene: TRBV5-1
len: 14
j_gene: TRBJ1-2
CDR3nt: TGCGCCAGCAGCTTGGGGGACAGCTCAGATGGCTACACCTTC
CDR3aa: CASSLGDSSDGYTF

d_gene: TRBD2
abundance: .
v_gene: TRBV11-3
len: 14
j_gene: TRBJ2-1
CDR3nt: TGTGCCAGCAGTCCCGGACTAGCCTCCAATGAGCAGTTCTTC
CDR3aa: CASSPGLASNEQFF

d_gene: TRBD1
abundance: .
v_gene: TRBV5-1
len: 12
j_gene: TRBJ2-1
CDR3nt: TGCGCCAGCTCGGCAGGGGGCAGTGAGCAGTTCTTC
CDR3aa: CASSAGGSEQFF

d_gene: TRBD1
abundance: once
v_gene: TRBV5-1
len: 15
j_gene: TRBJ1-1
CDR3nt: TGCGCCAGCAGCTCAGATATACAGGGGGCAACTGAAGCTTTCTTT
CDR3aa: CASSSDIQGATEAFF

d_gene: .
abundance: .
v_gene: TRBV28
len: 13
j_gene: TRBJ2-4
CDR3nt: TGTGCCAGCAGTTTATGGGTTTTTAGCATTCAGTACTTC
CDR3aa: CASSLWVFSIQYF

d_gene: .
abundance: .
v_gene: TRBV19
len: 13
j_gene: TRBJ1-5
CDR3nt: TGTGCCAGTAGTGGACAACAAAATTGGCCCCAGCATTTT
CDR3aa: CASSGQQNWPQHF